The 5 T cell receptor beta chains presented below share a single source sample, sequenced in a study of post-analysis software for immune sequencing data. Study-level points and caveats: TRBV5-6, TRBV5-1 and TRBV20-1 were among roughly five TRBV segments more frequent in patients than controls.

Unique molecular identifiers had been added to the TCR beta cDNA libraries. TCRdb re-called the PCR reads through MiXCR, storing one row per CDR3 protein. The sample has approximately 730,000 distinct CDR3 sequences; 40% to 55% are singletons. The antigens these receptors bind are not known. The material sequenced was blood. These receptors all come from a girl aged 5 to 17 with multiple sclerosis.

This clonotype was found a few times. The chain links TRBV4-3 to TRBJ2-1; maybe TRBD2 (6 bases). CDR1 LGHNA and CDR2 YSLEER come from the germline V gene. Trimming took off 0 bases at V and 4 bases at J, with 10 bases between the two ends. This CDR3 region has 15 residues. The CDR3 DNA reads as TGCGCCAGCAGCCAAGAACTGGGGGGTTACAATGAGCAGTTCTTC. It is translated as CASSQELGGYNEQFF.

This clonotype was counted between two and nine times. The chain carries TRBV7-9 and TRBJ2-3; no reliable D call. V was trimmed by 2 bases and J by 2 bases, leaving 11 bases between them. This CDR3 has 15 amino acids. Germline V gives CDR1 SEHNR, CDR2 FQNEAQ (reference sequence). The CDR3 DNA follows: TGTGCCAGCAGCTTATGGGCGGAACACACAGATACGCAGTATTTT. It translates to CASSLWAEHTDTQYF.

The rearrangement uses TRBV20-1 and TRBJ2-4, with D perhaps matching TRBD1 (5 bases). Germline V gene sequence: CDR1 DFQATT, CDR2 SNEGSKA (reference sequence). V lost 3 bases and J lost 7, with 13 bases in between. The CDR3 extends over 13 amino acids. The CDR3 DNA reads as TGCAGTGCTAGGGTTCCCAGGGATAACATTCAGTACTTC. It translates to CSARVPRDNIQYF.

The rearrangement uses TRBV29-1 and TRBJ2-7; weak D call: TRBD1 (6 bases). Germline lookup yields CDR1 SQVTM and CDR2 ANQGSEA. This CDR3 has 13 amino acids. Trimming took 8 bases from V and 2 from J, leaving 16 bases between them. Written as DNA, the CDR3 is TGCAGCATTAGGGACAACGAGGCCTACGAGCAGTACTTC. This gives the protein CSIRDNEAYEQYF.

This clonotype was recorded only once. The chain combines TRBV12-3 or TRBV12-4 with TRBJ2-2, with D perhaps TRBD1 or TRBD2 (6 bases each). The CDR3 is made up of 17 amino acids. V dropped 4 bases and J dropped 3 bases, with 18 bases sitting between them. The CDR3 here is CASSSYVGGRYTGELFF. The CDR3 DNA reads TGTGCCAGCAGTTCTTACGTAGGGGGGCGTTACACCGGGGAGCTGTTTTTT.